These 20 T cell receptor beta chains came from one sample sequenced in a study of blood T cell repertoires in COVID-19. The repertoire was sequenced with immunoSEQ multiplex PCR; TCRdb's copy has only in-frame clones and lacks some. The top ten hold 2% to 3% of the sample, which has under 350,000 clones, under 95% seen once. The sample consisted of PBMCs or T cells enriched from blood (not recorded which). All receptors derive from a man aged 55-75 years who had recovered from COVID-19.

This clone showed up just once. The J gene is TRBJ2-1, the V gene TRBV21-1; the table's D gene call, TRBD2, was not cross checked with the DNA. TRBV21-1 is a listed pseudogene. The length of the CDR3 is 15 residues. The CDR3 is CASSDRPGLYNEQFF. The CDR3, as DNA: TGTGCCAGCAGCGACCGGCCGGGACTTTACAATGAGCAGTTCTTC.

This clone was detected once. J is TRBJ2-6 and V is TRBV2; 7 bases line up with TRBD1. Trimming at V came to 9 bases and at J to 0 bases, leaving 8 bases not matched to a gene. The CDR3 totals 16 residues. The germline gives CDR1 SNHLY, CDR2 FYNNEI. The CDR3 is CASRWDRTSGANVLTF. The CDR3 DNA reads TGTGCCAGTCGATGGGACAGAACCTCTGGGGCCAACGTCCTGACTTTC.

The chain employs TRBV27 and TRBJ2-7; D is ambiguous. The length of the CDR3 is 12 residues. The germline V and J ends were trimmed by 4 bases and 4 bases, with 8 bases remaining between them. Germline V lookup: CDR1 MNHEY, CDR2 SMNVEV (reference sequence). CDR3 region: CASSSSLYEQYF. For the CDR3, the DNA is TGTGCCAGCAGTTCCAGTCTTTACGAGCAGTACTTC.

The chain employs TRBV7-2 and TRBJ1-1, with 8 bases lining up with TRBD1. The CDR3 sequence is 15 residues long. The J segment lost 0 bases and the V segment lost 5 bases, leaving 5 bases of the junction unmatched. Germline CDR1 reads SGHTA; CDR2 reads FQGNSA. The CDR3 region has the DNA TGTGCCAGCAGCACGCAGGGGGCACTGAACACTGAAGCTTTCTTT. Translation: CASSTQGALNTEAFF.

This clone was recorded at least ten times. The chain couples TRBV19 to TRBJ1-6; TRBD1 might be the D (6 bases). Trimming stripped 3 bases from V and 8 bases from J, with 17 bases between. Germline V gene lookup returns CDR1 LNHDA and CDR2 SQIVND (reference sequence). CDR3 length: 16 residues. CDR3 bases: TGTGCCAGTAGTATCGGTGGGGGGGGCTTAGATTCACCCCTCCACTTT. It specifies CASSIGGGGLDSPLHF.

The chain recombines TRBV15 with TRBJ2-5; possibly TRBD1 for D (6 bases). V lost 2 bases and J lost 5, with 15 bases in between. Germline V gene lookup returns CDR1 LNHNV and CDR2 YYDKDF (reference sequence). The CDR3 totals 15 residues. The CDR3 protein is CATSRYRALSETQYF. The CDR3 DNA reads TGTGCCACCAGCAGATACAGGGCGCTGAGCGAGACCCAGTACTTC.

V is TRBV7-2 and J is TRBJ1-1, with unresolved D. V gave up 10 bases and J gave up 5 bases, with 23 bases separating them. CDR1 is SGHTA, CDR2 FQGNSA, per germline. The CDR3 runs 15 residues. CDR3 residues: CATGIKSGLGTEAFF. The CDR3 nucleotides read TGTGCCACCGGTATTAAATCGGGGTTGGGGACTGAAGCTTTCTTT.

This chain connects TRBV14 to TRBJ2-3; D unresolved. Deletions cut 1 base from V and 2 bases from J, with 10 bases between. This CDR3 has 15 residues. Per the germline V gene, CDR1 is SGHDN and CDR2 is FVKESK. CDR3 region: CASSQGQPDTDTQYF. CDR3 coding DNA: TGTGCCAGCAGCCAAGGACAACCCGACACAGATACGCAGTATTTT.

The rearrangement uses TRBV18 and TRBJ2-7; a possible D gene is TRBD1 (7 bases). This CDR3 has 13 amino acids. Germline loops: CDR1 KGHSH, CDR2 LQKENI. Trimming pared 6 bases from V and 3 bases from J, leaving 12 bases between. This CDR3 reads CASSGGQSYEQYF. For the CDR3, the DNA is TGTGCCAGCTCGGGGGGACAGAGCTACGAGCAGTACTTC.

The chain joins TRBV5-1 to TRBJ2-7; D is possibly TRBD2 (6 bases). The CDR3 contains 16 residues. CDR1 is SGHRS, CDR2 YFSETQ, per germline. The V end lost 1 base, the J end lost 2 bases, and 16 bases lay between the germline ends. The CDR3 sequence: CASSLRIGGITYEQYF. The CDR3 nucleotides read TGCGCCAGCAGCTTGAGGATCGGGGGAATCACCTACGAGCAGTACTTC.

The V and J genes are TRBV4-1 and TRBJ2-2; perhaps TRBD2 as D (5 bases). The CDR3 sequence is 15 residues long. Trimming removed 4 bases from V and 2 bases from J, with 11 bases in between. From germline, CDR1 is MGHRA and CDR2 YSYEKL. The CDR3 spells CASSRPLANTGELFF. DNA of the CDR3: TGCGCCAGCAGCCGCCCTCTAGCAAACACCGGGGAGCTGTTTTTT.

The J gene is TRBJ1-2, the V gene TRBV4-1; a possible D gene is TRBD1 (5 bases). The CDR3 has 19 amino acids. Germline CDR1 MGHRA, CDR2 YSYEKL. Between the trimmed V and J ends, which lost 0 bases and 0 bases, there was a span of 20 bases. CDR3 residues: CASSQDWDKGMKANYGYTF. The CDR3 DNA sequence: TGCGCCAGCAGCCAAGACTGGGATAAGGGGATGAAAGCTAACTATGGCTACACCTTC.

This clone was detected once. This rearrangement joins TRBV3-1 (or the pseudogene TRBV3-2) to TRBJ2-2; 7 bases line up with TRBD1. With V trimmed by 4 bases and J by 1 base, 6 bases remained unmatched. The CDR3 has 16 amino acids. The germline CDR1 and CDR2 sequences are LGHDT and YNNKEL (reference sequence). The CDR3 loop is CASSLRTGVNTGELFF. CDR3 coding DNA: TGTGCCAGCAGCCTCCGGACAGGAGTGAACACCGGGGAGCTGTTTTTT.

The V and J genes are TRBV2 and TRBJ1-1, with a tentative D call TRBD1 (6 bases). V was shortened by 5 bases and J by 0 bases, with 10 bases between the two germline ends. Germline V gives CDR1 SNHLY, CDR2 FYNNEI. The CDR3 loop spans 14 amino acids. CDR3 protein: CASSPDSLNTEAFF. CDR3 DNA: TGTGCCAGCAGTCCGGACAGTTTGAACACTGAAGCTTTCTTT.

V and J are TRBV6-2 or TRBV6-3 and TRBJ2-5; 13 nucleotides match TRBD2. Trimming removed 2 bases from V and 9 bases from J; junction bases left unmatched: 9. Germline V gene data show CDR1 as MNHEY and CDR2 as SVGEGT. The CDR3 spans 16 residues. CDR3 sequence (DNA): TGTGCCAGCAGTTACGGGACTAGCGGGGACAGGAGGGCCCAGTACTTC. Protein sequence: CASSYGTSGDRRAQYF.

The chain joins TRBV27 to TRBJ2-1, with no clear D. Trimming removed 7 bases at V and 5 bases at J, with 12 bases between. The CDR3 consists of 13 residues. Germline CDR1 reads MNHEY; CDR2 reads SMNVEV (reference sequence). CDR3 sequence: CASKHDLDNEQFF. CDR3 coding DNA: TGTGCCAGCAAACATGACTTAGACAATGAGCAGTTCTTC.

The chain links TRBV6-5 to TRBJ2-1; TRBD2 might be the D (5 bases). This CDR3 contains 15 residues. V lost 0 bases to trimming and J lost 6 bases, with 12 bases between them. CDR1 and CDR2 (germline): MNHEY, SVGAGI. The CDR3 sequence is CASSYSQLSGNEQFF. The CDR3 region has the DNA TGTGCCAGCAGTTACTCCCAGCTCAGCGGCAATGAGCAGTTCTTC.

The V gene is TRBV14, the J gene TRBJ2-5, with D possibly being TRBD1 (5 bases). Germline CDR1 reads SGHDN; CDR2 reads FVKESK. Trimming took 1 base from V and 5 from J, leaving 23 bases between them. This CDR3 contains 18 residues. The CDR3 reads CASSQGRYRSSRTETQYF. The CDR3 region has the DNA TGTGCCAGCAGCCAAGGGAGATACAGGTCCTCACGGACGGAGACCCAGTACTTC.

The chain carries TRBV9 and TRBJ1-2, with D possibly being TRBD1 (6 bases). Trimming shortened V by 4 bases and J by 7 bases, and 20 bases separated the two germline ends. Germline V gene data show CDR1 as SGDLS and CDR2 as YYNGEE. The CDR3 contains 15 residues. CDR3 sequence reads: CASSPGGAGYGGYTF. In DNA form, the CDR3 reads TGTGCCAGCAGCCCCGGGGGGGCAGGTTATGGTGGCTACACCTTC.

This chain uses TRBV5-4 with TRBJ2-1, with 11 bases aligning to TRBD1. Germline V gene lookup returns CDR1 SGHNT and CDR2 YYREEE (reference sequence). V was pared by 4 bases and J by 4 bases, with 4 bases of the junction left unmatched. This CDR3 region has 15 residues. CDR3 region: CASSLGTGGYNEQFF. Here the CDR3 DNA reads TGTGCCAGCAGCCTCGGGACAGGGGGTTACAATGAGCAGTTCTTC.